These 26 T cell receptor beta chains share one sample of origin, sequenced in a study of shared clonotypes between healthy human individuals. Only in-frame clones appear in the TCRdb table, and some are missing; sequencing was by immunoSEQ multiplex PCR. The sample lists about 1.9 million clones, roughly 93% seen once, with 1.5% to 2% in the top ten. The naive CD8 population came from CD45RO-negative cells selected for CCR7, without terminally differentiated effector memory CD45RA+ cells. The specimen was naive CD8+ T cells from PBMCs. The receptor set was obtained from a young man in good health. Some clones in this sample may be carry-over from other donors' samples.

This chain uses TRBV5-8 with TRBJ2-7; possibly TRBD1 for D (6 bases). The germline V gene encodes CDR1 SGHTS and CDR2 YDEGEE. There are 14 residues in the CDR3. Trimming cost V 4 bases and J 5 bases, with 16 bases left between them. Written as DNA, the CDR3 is TGTGCCAGCAGCACCTTGGGCAGGGGCGACGAGCAGTACTTC. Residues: CASSTLGRGDEQYF.

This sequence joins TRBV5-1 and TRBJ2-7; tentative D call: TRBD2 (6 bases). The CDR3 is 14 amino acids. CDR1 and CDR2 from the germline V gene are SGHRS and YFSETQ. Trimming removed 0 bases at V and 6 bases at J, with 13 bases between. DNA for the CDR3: TGCGCCAGCAGCTTGGCCTCCGGGGGTCCCGAGCAGTACTTC. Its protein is CASSLASGGPEQYF.

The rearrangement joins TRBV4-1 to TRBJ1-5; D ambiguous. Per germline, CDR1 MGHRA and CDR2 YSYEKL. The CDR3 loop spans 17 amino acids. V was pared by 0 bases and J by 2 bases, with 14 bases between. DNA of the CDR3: TGCGCCAGCAGCCAAGAGAGTGGTAGGGCCGGCAATCAGCCCCAGCATTTT. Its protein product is CASSQESGRAGNQPQHF.

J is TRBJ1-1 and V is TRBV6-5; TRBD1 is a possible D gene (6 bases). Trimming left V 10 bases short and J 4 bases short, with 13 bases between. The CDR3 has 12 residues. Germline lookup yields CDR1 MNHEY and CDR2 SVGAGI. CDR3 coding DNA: TGTGCCACCTGGGGGCTGGGCACTGAAGCTTTCTTT. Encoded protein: CATWGLGTEAFF.

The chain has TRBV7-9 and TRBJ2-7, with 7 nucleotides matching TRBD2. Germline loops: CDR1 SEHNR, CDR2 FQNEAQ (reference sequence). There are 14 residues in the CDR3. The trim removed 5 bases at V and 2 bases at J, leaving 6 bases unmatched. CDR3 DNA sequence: TGTGCCAGCAGCCCTAGCGGAGATCCCTACGAGCAGTACTTC. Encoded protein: CASSPSGDPYEQYF.

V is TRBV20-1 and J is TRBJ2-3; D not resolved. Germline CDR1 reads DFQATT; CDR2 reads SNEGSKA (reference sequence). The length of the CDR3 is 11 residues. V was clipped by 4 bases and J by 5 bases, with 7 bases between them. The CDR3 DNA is TGCAGTGCTACCCTGGAAGATACGCAGTATTTT. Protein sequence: CSATLEDTQYF.

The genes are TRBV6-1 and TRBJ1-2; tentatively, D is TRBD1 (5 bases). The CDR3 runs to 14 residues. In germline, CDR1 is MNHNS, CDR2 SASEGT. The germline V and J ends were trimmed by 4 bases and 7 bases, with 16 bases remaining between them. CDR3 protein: CASSVAGTDFGYTF. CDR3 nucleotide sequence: TGTGCCAGCAGTGTAGCCGGGACGGACTTTGGCTACACCTTC.

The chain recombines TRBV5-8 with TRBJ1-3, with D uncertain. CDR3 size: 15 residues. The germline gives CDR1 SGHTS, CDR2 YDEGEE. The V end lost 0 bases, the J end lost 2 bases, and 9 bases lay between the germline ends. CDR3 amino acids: CASSLAAFTGNTIYF. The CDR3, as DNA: TGTGCCAGCAGCTTGGCTGCATTCACTGGAAACACCATATATTTT.

The CDR3, as DNA: TGTGCCAGCAGCCCAGACGAGCGGGAGCTGTACAATGAGCAGTTCTTC. This encodes CASSPDERELYNEQFF. This chain links TRBV7-8 with TRBJ2-1; 8 positions match TRBD2. J lost 4 bases, V lost 5 bases, and 10 bases had no gene match. Looked up from germline, CDR1 is SGHVS and CDR2 is FQNEAQ. The CDR3 loop spans 16 amino acids.

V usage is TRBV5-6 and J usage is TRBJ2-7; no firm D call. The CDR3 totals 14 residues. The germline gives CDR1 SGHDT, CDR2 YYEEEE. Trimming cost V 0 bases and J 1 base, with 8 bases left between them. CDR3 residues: CASSLGGPSYEQYF. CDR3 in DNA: TGTGCCAGCAGCTTGGGAGGACCATCCTACGAGCAGTACTTC.

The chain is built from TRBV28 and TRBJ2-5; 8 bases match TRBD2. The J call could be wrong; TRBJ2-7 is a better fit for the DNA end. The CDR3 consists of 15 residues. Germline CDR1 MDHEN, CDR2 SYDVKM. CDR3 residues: CASSLAPGGGHEQYF. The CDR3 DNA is TGTGCCAGCAGTTTAGCCCCCGGGGGGGGCCACGAGCAGTACTTC.

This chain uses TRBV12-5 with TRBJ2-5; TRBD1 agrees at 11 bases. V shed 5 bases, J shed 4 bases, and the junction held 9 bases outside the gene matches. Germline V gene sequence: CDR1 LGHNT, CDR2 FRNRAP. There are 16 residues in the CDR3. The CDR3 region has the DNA TGTGCTAGTGGTAACCCCGGGACAGGGGGGGGAGAGACCCAGTACTTC. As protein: CASGNPGTGGGETQYF.

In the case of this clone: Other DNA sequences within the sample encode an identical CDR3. The CDR3 nucleotides are TGCGCCAGCAGCCAGGATAGGACAGAAAGCTCCTACGAGCAGTACTTC. Protein sequence: CASSQDRTESSYEQYF. The rearrangement links TRBV4-1 to TRBJ2-7; TRBD1 might be the D (6 bases). CDR3 length: 16 residues. Trimming removed 3 bases at V and 0 bases at J, with 15 bases between. Germline loops: CDR1 MGHRA, CDR2 YSYEKL.

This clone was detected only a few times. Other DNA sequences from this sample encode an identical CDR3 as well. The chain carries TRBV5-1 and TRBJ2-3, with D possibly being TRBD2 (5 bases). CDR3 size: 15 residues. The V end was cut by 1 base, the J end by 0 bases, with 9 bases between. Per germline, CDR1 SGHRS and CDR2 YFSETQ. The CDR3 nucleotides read TGCGCCAGCAGCTTGTGGGCGGGTAGCACAGATACGCAGTATTTT. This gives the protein CASSLWAGSTDTQYF. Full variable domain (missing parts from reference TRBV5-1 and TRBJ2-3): KAGVTQTPRYLIKTRGQQVTLSCSPISGHRSVSWYQQTPGQGLQFLFEYFSETQRNKGNFPGRFSGRQFSNSRSEMNVSTLELGDSALYLCASSLWAGSTDTQYFGPGTRLTVL.

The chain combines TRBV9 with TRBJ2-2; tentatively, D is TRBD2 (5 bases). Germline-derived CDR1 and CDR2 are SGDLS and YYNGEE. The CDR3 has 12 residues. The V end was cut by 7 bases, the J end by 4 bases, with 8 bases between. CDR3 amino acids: CASLGSTGELFF. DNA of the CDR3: TGTGCCAGCCTGGGGAGCACCGGGGAGCTGTTTTTT. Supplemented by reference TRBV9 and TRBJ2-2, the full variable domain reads DSGVTQTPKHLITATGQRVTLRCSPRSGDLSVYWYQQSLDQGLQFLIQYYNGEERAKGNILERFSAQQFPDLHSELNLSSLELGDSALYFCASLGSTGELFFGEGSRLTVL.

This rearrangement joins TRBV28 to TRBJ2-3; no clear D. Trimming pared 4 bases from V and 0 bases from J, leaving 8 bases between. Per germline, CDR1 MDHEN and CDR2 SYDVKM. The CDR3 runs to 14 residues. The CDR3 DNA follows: TGTGCCAGCAGTTCCGTCCGGAGCACAGATACGCAGTATTTT. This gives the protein CASSSVRSTDTQYF.

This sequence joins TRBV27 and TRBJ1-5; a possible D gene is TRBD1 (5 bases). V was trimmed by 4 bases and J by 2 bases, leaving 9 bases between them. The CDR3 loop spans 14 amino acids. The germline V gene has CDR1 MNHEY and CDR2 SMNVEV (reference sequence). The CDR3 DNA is TGTGCCAGCAGTTATGGGGGAGGCAATCAGCCCCAGCATTTT. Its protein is CASSYGGGNQPQHF.

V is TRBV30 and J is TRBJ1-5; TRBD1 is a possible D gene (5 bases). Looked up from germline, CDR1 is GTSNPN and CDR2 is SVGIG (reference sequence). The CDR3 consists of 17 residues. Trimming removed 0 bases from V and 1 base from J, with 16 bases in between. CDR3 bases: TGTGCCTGGAGTGTACGTGAGGGGCCTATCAGCAATCAGCCCCAGCATTTT. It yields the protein CAWSVREGPISNQPQHF. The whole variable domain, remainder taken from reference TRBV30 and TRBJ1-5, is SQTIHQWPATLVQPVGSPLSLECTVEGTSNPNLYWYRQAAGRGLQLLFYSVGIGQISSEVPQNLSASRPQDRQFILSSKKLLLSDSGFYLCAWSVREGPISNQPQHFGDGTRLSIL.

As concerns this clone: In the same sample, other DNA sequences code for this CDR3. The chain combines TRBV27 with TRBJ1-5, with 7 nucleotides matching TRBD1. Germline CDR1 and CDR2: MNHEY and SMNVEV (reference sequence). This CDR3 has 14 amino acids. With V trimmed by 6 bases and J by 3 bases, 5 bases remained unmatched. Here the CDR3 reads CASSLDRFNQPQHF. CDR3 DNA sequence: TGTGCCAGCAGCTTGGACAGGTTCAATCAGCCCCAGCATTTT.

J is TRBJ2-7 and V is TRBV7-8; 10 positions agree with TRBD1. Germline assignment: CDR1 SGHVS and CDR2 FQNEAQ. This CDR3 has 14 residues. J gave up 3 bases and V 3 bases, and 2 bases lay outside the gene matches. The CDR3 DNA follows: TGTGCCAGCAGCTTTGACAGGGGGCTCTACGAGCAGTACTTC. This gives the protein CASSFDRGLYEQYF. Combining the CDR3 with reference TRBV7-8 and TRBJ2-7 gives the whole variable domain GAGVSQSPRYKVAKRGQDVALRCDPISGHVSLFWYQQALGQGPEFLTYFQNEAQLDKSGLPSDRFFAERPEGSVSTLKIQRTQQEDSAVYLCASSFDRGLYEQYFGPGTRLTVT.

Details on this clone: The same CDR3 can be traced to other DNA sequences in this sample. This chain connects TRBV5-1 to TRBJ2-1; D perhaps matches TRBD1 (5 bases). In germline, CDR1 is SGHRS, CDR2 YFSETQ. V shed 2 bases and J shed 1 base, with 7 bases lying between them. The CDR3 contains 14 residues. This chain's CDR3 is CASSLRGSYNEQFF. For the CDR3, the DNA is TGCGCCAGCAGCTTAAGGGGTTCCTACAATGAGCAGTTCTTC.

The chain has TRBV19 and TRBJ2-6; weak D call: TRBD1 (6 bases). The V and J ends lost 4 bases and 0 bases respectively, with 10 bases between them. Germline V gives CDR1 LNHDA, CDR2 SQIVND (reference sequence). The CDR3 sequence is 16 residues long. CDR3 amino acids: CASSRTEFSGANVLTF. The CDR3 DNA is TGTGCCAGTAGTAGGACAGAGTTCTCTGGGGCCAACGTCCTGACTTTC.

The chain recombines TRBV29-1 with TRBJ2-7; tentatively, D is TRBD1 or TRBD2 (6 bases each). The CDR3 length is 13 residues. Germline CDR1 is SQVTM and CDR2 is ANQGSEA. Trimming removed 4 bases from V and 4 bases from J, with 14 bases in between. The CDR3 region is CSVVGWGAYEQYF. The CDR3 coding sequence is TGCAGCGTTGTGGGGTGGGGGGCTTACGAGCAGTACTTC.

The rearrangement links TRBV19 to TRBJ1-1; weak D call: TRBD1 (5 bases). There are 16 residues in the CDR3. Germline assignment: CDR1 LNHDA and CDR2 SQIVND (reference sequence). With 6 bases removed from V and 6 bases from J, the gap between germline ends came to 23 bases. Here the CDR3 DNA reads TGTGCCAGTAGCCCCCTAAAGGACATGAGTTTACCTGAAGCTTTCTTT. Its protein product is CASSPLKDMSLPEAFF.

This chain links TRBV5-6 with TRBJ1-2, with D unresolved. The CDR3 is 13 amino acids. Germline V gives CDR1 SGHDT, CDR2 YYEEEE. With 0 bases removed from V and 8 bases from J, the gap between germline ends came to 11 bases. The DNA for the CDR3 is TGTGCCAGCAGCTTGGGACTGCCTATGGGCTACACCTTC. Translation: CASSLGLPMGYTF.

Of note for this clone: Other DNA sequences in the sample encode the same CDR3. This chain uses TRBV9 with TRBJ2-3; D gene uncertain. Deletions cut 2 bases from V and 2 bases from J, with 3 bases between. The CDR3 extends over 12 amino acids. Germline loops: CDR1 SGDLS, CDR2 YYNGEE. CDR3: CASSVNTDTQYF. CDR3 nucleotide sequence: TGTGCCAGCAGCGTTAACACAGATACGCAGTATTTT.